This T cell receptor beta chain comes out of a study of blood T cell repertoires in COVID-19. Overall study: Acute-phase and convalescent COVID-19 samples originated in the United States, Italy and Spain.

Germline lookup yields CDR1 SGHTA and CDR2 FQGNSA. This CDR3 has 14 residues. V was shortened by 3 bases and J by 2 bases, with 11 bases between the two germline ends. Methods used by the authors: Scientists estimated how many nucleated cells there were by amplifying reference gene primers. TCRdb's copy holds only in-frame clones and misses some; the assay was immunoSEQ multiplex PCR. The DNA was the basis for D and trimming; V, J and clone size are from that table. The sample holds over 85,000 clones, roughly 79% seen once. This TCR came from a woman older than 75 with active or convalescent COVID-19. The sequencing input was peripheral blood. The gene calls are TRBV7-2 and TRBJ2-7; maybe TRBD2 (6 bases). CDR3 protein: CASSLRGGTYEQYF. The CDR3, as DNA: TGTGCCAGCAGCTTGAGGGGAGGAACCTACGAGCAGTACTTC. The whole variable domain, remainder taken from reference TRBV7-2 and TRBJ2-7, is GAGVSQSPSNKVTEKGKDVELRCDPISGHTALYWYRQSLGQGLEFLIYFQGNSAPDKSGLPSDRFSAERTGGSVSTLTIQRTQQEDSAVYLCASSLRGGTYEQYFGPGTRLTVT.